The clone carrying this T cell receptor (beta chain) was seen at least ten times. Seattle researchers signed up patients amid active infection and tracked them longitudinally. This sample was included in a study of blood T cell repertoires in COVID-19. About the study: Samples came from the United States, Italy and Spain, spanning acute and convalescent COVID-19. From T cells, B-cell-depleted T cells, or PBMCs came the material, which was cDNA or gDNA.

Germline V gene sequence: CDR1 MDHEN, CDR2 SYDVKM. Between the trimmed V and J ends, which lost 4 bases and 4 bases, there was a span of 20 bases. CDR3 length: 16 residues. As handled by the study authors: Amplifying reference gene primers gave estimates of nucleated cell counts. Only in-frame clones appear in the TCRdb table, and some are missing; sequencing was by immunoSEQ multiplex PCR. D and trimming come from the DNA, and the V and J calls and clone size come from that table. The sample lists about 220,000 clones, approximately 85% occurring once. The sequence came from a woman in her 70s with COVID-19, enrolled during active disease. The chain employs TRBV28 and TRBJ2-7; D possibly corresponds to TRBD2 (7 bases). The sequencing sample was made of peripheral blood. The CDR3 spells CASSSNTRGARYEQYF. The CDR3 DNA reads TGTGCCAGCAGTTCAAACACCCGGGGGGCGCGGTACGAGCAGTACTTC.